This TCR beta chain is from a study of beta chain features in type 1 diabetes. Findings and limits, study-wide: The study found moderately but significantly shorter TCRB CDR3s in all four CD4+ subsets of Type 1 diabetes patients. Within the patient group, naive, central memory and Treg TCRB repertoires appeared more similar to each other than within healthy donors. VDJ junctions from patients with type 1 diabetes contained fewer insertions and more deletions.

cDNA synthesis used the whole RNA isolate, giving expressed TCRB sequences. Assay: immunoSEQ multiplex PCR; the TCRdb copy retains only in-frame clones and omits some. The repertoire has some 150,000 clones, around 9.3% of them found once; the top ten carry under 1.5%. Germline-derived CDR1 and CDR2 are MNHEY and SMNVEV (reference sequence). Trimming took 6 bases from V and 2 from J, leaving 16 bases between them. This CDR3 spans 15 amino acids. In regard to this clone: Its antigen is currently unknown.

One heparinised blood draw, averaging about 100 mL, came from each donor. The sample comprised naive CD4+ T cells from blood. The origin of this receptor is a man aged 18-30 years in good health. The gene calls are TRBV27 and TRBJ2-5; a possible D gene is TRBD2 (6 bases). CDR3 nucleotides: TGTGCCAGCAGGCGCTCTAGCGAACCACAAGAGACCCAGTACTTC. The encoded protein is CASRRSSEPQETQYF.